What follows are 8 T cell receptor beta chains derived from one specimen sequenced in a study of cytomegalovirus exposure and HLA in healthy donors. In the PCR, 60 Vbeta and 13 Jbeta primers were used. Method: immunoSEQ multiplex PCR; TCRdb's copy keeps in-frame clones and lacks some. The sample contains 50,000 to 70,000 clones, approximately 80% of which appear only once. Sequenced sample: PBMCs. These receptors came from a male donor in good health and CMV-seronegative.

The sample holds a few counts of this clone. The rearrangement links TRBV4-3 to TRBJ2-7, with D tentatively TRBD1 (5 bases). The CDR3 runs to 14 residues. CDR1 and CDR2 (germline): LGHNA, YSLEER. Trimming took 1 base from V and 3 from J, leaving 10 bases between them. Here the CDR3 reads CASSQGSGNYEQYF. The CDR3 nucleotides read TGCGCCAGCAGCCAAGGATCAGGGAACTACGAGCAGTACTTC.

This clone was recorded a few times. This rearrangement joins TRBV30 to TRBJ1-1, with D perhaps TRBD1 (5 bases). The CDR3 runs to 18 residues. V was clipped by 0 bases and J by 0 bases, with 20 bases between them. The germline V gene has CDR1 GTSNPN and CDR2 SVGIG (reference sequence). The CDR3 loop reads CAWSVWVSQGGMNTEAFF. The CDR3 nucleotides are TGTGCCTGGAGTGTATGGGTGAGCCAGGGAGGAATGAACACTGAAGCTTTCTTT.

The chain recombines TRBV10-3 with TRBJ1-6; 10 positions match TRBD1. CDR1 is ENHRY, CDR2 SYGVKD, per germline. The ends lost 4 bases at V and 9 bases at J; junction bases unmatched: 3. This CDR3 is 14 amino acids long. The CDR3 region has the DNA TGTGCCATCAGTGGTGGGACAGGGGTTTCACCCCTCCACTTT. Amino acids: CAISGGTGVSPLHF.

The chain combines TRBV9 with TRBJ2-3, with 7 bases that match TRBD2. V was clipped by 0 bases and J by 0 bases; unmatched bases: 7. This CDR3 has 17 amino acids. CDR1 SGDLS and CDR2 YYNGEE come from the germline V gene. The CDR3 sequence: CASSVAGGSSSTDTQYF. The DNA of the CDR3 is TGTGCCAGCAGCGTAGCCGGGGGGTCCTCTAGCACAGATACGCAGTATTTT.

The V and J genes are TRBV10-3 and TRBJ2-1; weak D call: TRBD2 (6 bases). Germline values: CDR1 ENHRY, CDR2 SYGVKD. CDR3 size: 15 residues. The V end lost 3 bases, the J end lost 5 bases, and 14 bases lay between the germline ends. This CDR3 reads CAISDYGRGDNEQFF. The CDR3 nucleotides are TGTGCCATCAGTGATTACGGGCGGGGCGACAATGAGCAGTTCTTC.

The CDR3 protein is CASSLEIGLAGLEDTQYF. The CDR3 DNA is TGTGCCAGCAGCTTAGAAATCGGACTAGCGGGCTTAGAGGATACGCAGTATTTT. This sequence joins TRBV7-2 and TRBJ2-3; 11 bases are shared with TRBD2. Losses at the gene ends were 1 base for V and 6 bases for J; bases not matched to a gene: 12. CDR3 length equals 18 residues. The V gene's germline CDR1 is SGHTA and CDR2 FQGNSA. Looking up the rest from reference TRBV7-2 and TRBJ2-3 gives the full variable domain: GAGVSQSPSNKVTEKGKDVELRCDPISGHTALYWYRQSLGQGLEFLIYFQGNSAPDKSGLPSDRFSAERTGGSVSTLTIQRTQQEDSAVYLCASSLEIGLAGLEDTQYFGPGTRLTVL.

The V call is TRBV6-6, the J call TRBJ2-3; the match to TRBD2 covers 11 bases. The CDR3 spans 16 residues. Trimming took 6 bases from V and 6 from J; bases not matched to a gene: 11. Germline CDR1 MNHNY, CDR2 SVGAGI (reference sequence). CDR3 residues: CASSHRTSGGPDTQYF. The CDR3 DNA reads as TGTGCCAGCAGCCACCGTACTAGCGGGGGCCCCGATACGCAGTATTTT.

V gene TRBV2 combines with J gene TRBJ2-7, with TRBD1 as a possible D gene (5 bases). The V and J ends lost 6 bases and 2 bases respectively, with 11 bases between them. This CDR3 is 13 amino acids long. The germline V gene encodes CDR1 SNHLY and CDR2 FYNNEI. In nucleotides, the CDR3 is TGTGCCAGCAGGGGGCTAGATGCCTACGAGCAGTACTTC. Amino acids: CASRGLDAYEQYF. The full variable domain, rest sourced from reference TRBV2 and TRBJ2-7, is EPEVTQTPSHQVTQMGQEVILRCVPISNHLYFYWYRQILGQKVEFLVSFYNNEISEKSEIFDDQFSVERPDGSNFTLKIRSTKLEDSAMYFCASRGLDAYEQYFGPGTRLTVT.